The 15 T cell receptor beta chains in this list originate from one sample, sequenced in a study of OX40 agonist ivuxolimab in advanced cancers. Only in-frame clones appear in the TCRdb table, and some are missing; sequencing was by immunoSEQ multiplex PCR. The table has roughly 65,000 clones, about 82% seen once. Sequences were derived from CD4+ or CD8+ T cells sorted from blood, sampled in a trial of the OX40 agonist ivuxolimab. The receptors shown here come from an adult with an advanced solid tumor such as melanoma, head and neck, liver or kidney cancer.

The gene calls are TRBV7-8 and TRBJ2-7; unclear D gene. V lost 1 base and J 7 bases, leaving 14 bases between the germline ends. Germline CDR1 is SGHVS and CDR2 is FQNEAQ. This CDR3 has 14 amino acids. CDR3: CASSLEGSLPEQYF. For the CDR3, the DNA is TGTGCCAGCAGCTTAGAAGGCAGCCTACCGGAGCAGTACTTC.

The J gene is TRBJ2-5, the V gene TRBV4-1, with 9 bases aligning to TRBD1. Unmatched junction bases numbered 8, after V lost 4 bases and J lost 5 bases. This CDR3 is built from 15 residues. CDR1 is MGHRA, CDR2 YSYEKL, per germline. The CDR3 is CASSPGWGTGETQYF. CDR3 bases: TGCGCCAGCAGCCCAGGATGGGGGACAGGGGAGACCCAGTACTTC.

Written as DNA, the CDR3 is TGTGCCAGCAGGCCGGGACTCACGAACACCGGGGAGCTGTTTTTT. Amino acid sequence: CASRPGLTNTGELFF. The gene calls are TRBV5-4 and TRBJ2-2; perhaps TRBD2 as D (6 bases). From germline, CDR1 is SGHNT and CDR2 YYREEE (reference sequence). The length of the CDR3 is 15 residues. Trimming pared 5 bases from V and 0 bases from J, leaving 11 bases between. Looking up the rest from reference TRBV5-4 and TRBJ2-2 gives the full variable domain: ETGVTQSPTHLIKTRGQQVTLRCSSQSGHNTVSWYQQALGQGPQFIFQYYREEENGRGNFPPRFSGLQFPNYSSELNVNALELDDSALYLCASRPGLTNTGELFFGEGSRLTVL.

The chain links TRBV6-5 to TRBJ1-1; no definite D call. The CDR3 totals 12 residues. Trimming stripped 2 bases from V and 6 bases from J, with 7 bases between. The germline CDR1 and CDR2 sequences are MNHEY and SVGAGI. CDR3 nucleotide sequence: TGTGCCAGCAGTTACGATACCGCTGAAGCTTTCTTT. The encoded protein is CASSYDTAEAFF.

This chain links TRBV4-2 with TRBJ2-1; 10 nucleotides align to TRBD2. CDR1 is LGHNA, CDR2 YNFKEQ, per germline. The CDR3 runs 17 residues. Germline trimming cut 3 bases from V and 7 bases from J; bases unmatched to any gene: 12. CDR3 region: CASSQAPKREGQNEQFF. The CDR3 coding sequence is TGTGCCAGCAGCCAGGCCCCTAAGCGGGAGGGCCAAAATGAGCAGTTCTTC.

The V gene is TRBV7-2, the J gene TRBJ2-7; the match to TRBD2 covers 11 bases. Germline lookup yields CDR1 SGHTA and CDR2 FQGNSA. V gave up 1 base and J gave up 3 bases; unmatched junction bases: 5. The CDR3 is 16 residues long. Written as DNA, the CDR3 is TGTGCCAGCAGCTTAGGTCCCGGGACTAGCGGCTACGAGCAGTACTTC. Translated, it gives CASSLGPGTSGYEQYF. Full variable domain (remainder filled in from reference TRBV7-2 and TRBJ2-7): GAGVSQSPSNKVTEKGKDVELRCDPISGHTALYWYRQSLGQGLEFLIYFQGNSAPDKSGLPSDRFSAERTGGSVSTLTIQRTQQEDSAVYLCASSLGPGTSGYEQYFGPGTRLTVT.

The chain joins TRBV6-1 to TRBJ1-3, with 7 positions matching TRBD1. The germline CDR1 and CDR2 sequences are MNHNS and SASEGT. The CDR3 has 16 amino acids. V dropped 4 bases and J dropped 0; count of bases not matched to a gene: 6. The CDR3 loop is CASSGDRVNSGNTIYF. Written as DNA, the CDR3 is TGTGCCAGCAGTGGAGACAGGGTAAACTCTGGAAACACCATATATTTT.

This chain connects TRBV19 to TRBJ1-5, with D possibly being TRBD1 (5 bases). Germline lookup yields CDR1 LNHDA and CDR2 SQIVND (reference sequence). This CDR3 spans 15 amino acids. V lost 8 bases and J lost 0, with 14 bases in between. The CDR3: CASASEGSSNQPQHF. The CDR3 DNA reads TGTGCCAGTGCAAGCGAGGGGAGTAGCAATCAGCCCCAGCATTTT.

The chain has TRBV27 and TRBJ2-7; 9 bases fit TRBD1. The CDR3 has 14 residues. After removal of 5 bases from V and 4 bases from J, the junction contained 6 bases not matched to a gene. The germline V gene encodes CDR1 MNHEY and CDR2 SMNVEV (reference sequence). The chain's CDR3 is CASSPQGARYEQYV. The CDR3, as DNA: TGTGCCAGCAGTCCACAGGGGGCGCGGTACGAGCAGTACGTC.

This clone has just a few counts. V usage is TRBV2 and J usage is TRBJ1-2; 9 bases are a match to TRBD1. The germline V gene has CDR1 SNHLY and CDR2 FYNNEI. V lost 6 bases and J lost 8; bases outside the gene matches: 7. This CDR3 spans 13 amino acids. The CDR3: CASRAQGAGGYTF. As DNA, the CDR3 is TGTGCCAGCAGAGCACAGGGGGCTGGGGGCTACACCTTC.

The CDR3 nucleotides read TGTGCCAGCAGCCTCCTAGAAAACAGCCCGCAGTATTTT. Amino acids: CASSLLENSPQYF. The chain couples TRBV7-2 to TRBJ2-3; D uncertain. Germline V gene data show CDR1 as SGHTA and CDR2 as FQGNSA. Trimming cost V 5 bases and J 10 bases, with 16 bases left between them. The CDR3 is 13 residues long.

The chain couples TRBV6-1 to TRBJ2-2, with unresolved D. CDR3 size: 15 residues. V gave up 1 base and J gave up 0 bases, with 6 bases separating them. Per the germline V gene, CDR1 is MNHNS and CDR2 is SASEGT. CDR3 bases: TGTGCCAGCAGTGAAGGTCCATCGAACACCGGGGAGCTGTTTTTT. Protein sequence: CASSEGPSNTGELFF.

The chain carries TRBV6-5 and TRBJ2-1; 10 bases line up with TRBD1. The CDR3 length is 14 residues. Germline V lookup: CDR1 MNHEY, CDR2 SVGAGI. V shed 7 bases, J shed 9 bases, and the junction held 9 bases outside the gene matches. DNA of the CDR3: TGTGCCAGCACCCTAGGACAGGGGGTCGGTGAGCAGTTCTTC. Its protein is CASTLGQGVGEQFF.

CDR3 sequence (DNA): TGTGCCAGCAGTTTATCCTTAGCGGGTGTAAACAAGCAGTTCTTC. Its translation: CASSLSLAGVNKQFF. The chain is built from TRBV28 and TRBJ2-1, with 7 bases lining up with TRBD2. J gave up 11 bases and V 1 base, and 11 bases lay outside the gene matches. This CDR3 spans 15 amino acids. Looked up from germline, CDR1 is MDHEN and CDR2 is SYDVKM.

The count of this clone is one. V usage is TRBV7-8 and J usage is TRBJ2-6; D may be TRBD2 (6 bases). Germline V CDR1 and CDR2: SGHVS, FQNEAQ. V shed 1 base and J shed 2 bases, with 6 bases lying between them. The CDR3 length is 15 residues. The CDR3 region is CASSLGRAGANVLTF. DNA for the CDR3: TGTGCCAGCAGCTTAGGGAGGGCTGGGGCCAACGTCCTGACTTTC.